Below are 3 T cell receptor beta chains sequenced from a single sample in a study of blood T cell repertoires in COVID-19. TCRdb keeps only in-frame clones here, not all; method: immunoSEQ multiplex PCR. The data hold over 40,000 clones, with 80% to 90% observed a single time. Sequenced sample: peripheral blood. The receptor source for this set is a woman of 80 years or more with acute or convalescent COVID-19.

The chain carries TRBV30 and TRBJ2-2; 8 bases are shared with TRBD1. The CDR3 is 14 amino acids. Germline loops: CDR1 GTSNPN, CDR2 SVGIG (reference sequence). The ends lost 7 bases at V and 7 bases at J; junction bases unmatched: 11. The CDR3 nucleotides read TGTGCCTCCAAAAGAGGGGACAGGATCGGGGAGCTGTTTTTT. This translates into CASKRGDRIGELFF.

This clone was detected only once. The chain links TRBV30 to TRBJ2-2, with D possibly TRBD2 on 7 matching bases. Between the trimmed V and J ends, which lost 2 bases and 3 bases, there was a span of 16 bases. The CDR3 is 16 residues long. Looked up from germline, CDR1 is GTSNPN and CDR2 is SVGIG (reference sequence). The DNA for the CDR3 is TGTGCCTGGAGTTGGGGGGGCACCCCCCACACCGGGGAGCTGTTTTTT. It yields the protein CAWSWGGTPHTGELFF.

The rearrangement joins TRBV6-1 to TRBJ1-6, with D possibly TRBD1 on 5 matching bases. The V gene's germline CDR1 is MNHNS and CDR2 SASEGT. CDR3 size: 16 residues. Trimming shortened V by 4 bases and J by 7 bases, and 17 bases separated the two germline ends. The CDR3 sequence is CASSGGSAGINSPLHF. The CDR3 region has the DNA TGTGCCAGCAGTGGGGGTTCGGCAGGGATCAATTCACCCCTCCACTTT.